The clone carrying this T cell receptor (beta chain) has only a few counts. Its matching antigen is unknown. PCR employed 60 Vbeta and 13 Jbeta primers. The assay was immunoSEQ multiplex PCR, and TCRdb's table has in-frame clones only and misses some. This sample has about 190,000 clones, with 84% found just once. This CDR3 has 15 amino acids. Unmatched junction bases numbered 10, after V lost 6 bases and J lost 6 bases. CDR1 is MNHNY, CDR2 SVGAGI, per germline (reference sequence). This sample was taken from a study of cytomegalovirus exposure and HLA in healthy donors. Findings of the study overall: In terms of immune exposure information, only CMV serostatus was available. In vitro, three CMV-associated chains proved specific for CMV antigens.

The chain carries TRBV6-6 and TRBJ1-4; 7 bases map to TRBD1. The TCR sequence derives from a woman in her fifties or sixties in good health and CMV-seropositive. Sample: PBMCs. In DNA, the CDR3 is TGTGCCAGCAGATCCGGACAGGCAACCTATGAAAAACTGTTTTTT. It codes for CASRSGQATYEKLFF.